What follows describes a single T cell receptor (beta chain). The data were taken from a study of cytomegalovirus exposure and HLA in healthy donors. Germline assignment: CDR1 KGHSH and CDR2 LQKENI. J gave up 6 bases and V 4 bases, and 8 bases lay outside the gene matches. The length of the CDR3 is 14 residues. Amplification used 60 Vbeta primers and 13 Jbeta primers. Sequencing was performed with immunoSEQ multiplex PCR; in TCRdb, only in-frame clones are kept and a portion is missing. The sample lists around 160,000 clones, around 79% occurring once. Specimen: PBMCs. The TCR comes from a woman aged 40-49 years in good health and CMV-seropositive. The chain recombines TRBV18 with TRBJ2-7, with 8 bases matching TRBD2. The CDR3 reads CASSLTSGISEQYF. The CDR3 DNA sequence: TGTGCCAGCTCACTTACTAGCGGCATTAGCGAGCAGTACTTC.